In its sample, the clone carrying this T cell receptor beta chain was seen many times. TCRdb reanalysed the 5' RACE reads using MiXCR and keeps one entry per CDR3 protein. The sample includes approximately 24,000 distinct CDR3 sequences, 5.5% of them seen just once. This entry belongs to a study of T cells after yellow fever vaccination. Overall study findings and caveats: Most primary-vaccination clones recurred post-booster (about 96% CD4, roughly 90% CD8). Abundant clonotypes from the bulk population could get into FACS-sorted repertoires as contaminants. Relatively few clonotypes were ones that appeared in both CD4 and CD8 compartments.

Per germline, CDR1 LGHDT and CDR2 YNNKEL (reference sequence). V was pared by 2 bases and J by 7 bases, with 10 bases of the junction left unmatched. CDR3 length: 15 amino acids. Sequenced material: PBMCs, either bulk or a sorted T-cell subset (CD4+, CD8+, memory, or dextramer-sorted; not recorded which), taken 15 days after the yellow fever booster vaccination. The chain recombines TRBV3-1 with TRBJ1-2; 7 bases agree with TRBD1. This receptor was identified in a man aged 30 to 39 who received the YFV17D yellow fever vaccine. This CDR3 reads CASSQHDRAVVGYTF. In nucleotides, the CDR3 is TGTGCCAGCAGCCAACACGACAGGGCCGTCGTTGGCTACACCTTC.